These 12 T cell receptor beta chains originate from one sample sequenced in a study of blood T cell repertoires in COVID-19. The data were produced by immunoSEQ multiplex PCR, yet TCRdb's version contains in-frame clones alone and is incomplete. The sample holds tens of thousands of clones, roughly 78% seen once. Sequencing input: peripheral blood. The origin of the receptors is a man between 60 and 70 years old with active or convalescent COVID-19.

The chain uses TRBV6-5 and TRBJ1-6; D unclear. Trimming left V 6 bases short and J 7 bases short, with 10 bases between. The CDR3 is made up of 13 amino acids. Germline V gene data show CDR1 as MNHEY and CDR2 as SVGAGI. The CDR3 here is CASRNPQNSPLHF. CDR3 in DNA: TGTGCCAGCAGGAACCCCCAGAATTCACCCCTCCACTTT.

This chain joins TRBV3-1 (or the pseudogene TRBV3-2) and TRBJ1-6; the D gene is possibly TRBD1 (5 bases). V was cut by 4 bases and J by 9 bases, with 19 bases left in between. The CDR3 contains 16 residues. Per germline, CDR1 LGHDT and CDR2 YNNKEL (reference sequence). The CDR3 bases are TGTGCCAGCAGCCCGGGGGGGGGAGGGTCAGGTTCACCCCTCCACTTT. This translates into CASSPGGGGSGSPLHF.

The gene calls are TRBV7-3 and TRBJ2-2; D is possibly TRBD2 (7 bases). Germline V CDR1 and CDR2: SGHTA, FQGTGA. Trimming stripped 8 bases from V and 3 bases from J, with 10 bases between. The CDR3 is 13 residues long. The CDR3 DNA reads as TGTGCCAGCGGGGGGGCTTACACCGGGGAGCTGTTTTTT. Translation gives CASGGAYTGELFF.

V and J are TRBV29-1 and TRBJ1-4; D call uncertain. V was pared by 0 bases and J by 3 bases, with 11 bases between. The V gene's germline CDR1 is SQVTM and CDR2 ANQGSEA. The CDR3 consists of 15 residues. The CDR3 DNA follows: TGCAGCGTTGAAGATGACCGGGTGGCTAATGAAAAACTGTTTTTT. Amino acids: CSVEDDRVANEKLFF.

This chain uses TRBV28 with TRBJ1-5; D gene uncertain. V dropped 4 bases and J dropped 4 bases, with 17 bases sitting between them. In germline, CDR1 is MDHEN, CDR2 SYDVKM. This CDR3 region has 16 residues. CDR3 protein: CASSSPAGALNQPQHF. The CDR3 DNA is TGTGCCAGCAGTTCTCCCGCGGGAGCACTTAATCAGCCCCAGCATTTT.

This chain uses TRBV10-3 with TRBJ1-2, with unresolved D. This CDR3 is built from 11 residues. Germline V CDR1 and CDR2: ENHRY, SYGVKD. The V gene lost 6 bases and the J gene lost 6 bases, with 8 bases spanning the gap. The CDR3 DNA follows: TGTGCCATCAGCTATTTCGATGGCTACACCTTC. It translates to CAISYFDGYTF.

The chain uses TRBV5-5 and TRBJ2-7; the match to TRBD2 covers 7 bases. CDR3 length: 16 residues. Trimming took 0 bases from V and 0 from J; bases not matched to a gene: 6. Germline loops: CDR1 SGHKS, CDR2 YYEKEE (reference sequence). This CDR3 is CASSLGAGRSSYEQYF. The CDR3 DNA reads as TGTGCCAGCAGCTTGGGGGCCGGGAGGAGCTCCTACGAGCAGTACTTC.

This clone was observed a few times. Here the CDR3 reads CASRHPGQLNSPLHF. DNA of the CDR3: TGTGCCAGCAGGCACCCGGGACAGCTTAATTCACCCCTCCACTTT. The V gene is TRBV27, the J gene TRBJ1-6; 7 bases agree with TRBD1. CDR3 length equals 15 residues. The V and J ends lost 6 bases and 6 bases, in that order; junction bases with no gene match: 8. Germline CDR1 is MNHEY and CDR2 is SMNVEV (reference sequence).

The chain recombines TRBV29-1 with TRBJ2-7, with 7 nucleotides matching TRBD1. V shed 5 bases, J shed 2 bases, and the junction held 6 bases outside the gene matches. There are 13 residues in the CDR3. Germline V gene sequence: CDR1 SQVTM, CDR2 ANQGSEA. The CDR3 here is CSVNRDSTYEQYF. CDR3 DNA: TGCAGCGTTAACCGGGACAGCACCTACGAGCAGTACTTC.

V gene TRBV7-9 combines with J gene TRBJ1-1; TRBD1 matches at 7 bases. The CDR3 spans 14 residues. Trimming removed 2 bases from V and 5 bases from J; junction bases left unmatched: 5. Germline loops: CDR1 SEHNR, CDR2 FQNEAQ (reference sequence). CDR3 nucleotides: TGTGCCAGCAGCTTAATCCTGGGACAGACTGAAGCTTTCTTT. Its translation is CASSLILGQTEAFF. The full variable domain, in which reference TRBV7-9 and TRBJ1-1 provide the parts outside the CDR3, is DTGVSQNPRHKITKRGQNVTFRCDPISEHNRLYWYRQTLGQGPEFLTYFQNEAQLEKSRLLSDRFSAERPKGSFSTLEIQRTEQGDSAMYLCASSLILGQTEAFFGQGTRLTVV.

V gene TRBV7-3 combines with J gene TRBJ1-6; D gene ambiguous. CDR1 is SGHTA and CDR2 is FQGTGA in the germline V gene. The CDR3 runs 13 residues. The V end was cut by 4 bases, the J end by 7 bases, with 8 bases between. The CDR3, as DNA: TGTGCCAGCAGCTCATTCGGGAATTCACCCCTCCACTTT. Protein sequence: CASSSFGNSPLHF.

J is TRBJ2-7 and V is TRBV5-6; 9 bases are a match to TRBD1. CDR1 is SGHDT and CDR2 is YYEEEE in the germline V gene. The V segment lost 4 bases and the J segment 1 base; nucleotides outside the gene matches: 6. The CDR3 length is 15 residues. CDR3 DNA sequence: TGTGCCAGCAGCGGAACGACAGGGGGTTCCTACGAGCAGTACTTC. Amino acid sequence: CASSGTTGGSYEQYF.